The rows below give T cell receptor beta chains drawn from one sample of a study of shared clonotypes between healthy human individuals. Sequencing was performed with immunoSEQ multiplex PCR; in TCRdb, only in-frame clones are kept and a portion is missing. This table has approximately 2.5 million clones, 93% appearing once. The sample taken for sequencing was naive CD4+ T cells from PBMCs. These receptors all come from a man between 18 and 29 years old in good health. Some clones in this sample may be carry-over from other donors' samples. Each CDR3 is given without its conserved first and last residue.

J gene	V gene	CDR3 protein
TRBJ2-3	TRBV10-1	ASSERQGTDTQY
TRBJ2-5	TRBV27	ASSRTVAGAPGLQETQY
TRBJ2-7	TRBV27	ASSLSEGSLSYEQY
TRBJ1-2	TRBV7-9	ASSLGMGVDYGYT
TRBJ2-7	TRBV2	ASRAGQGFDEQY
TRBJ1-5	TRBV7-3	ASSSGGNQPQH
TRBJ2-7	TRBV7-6	ASIKDRADGAYEQY
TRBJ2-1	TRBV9	ASSVGLGGVDEQF
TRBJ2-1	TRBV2	ASVEWSYNEQF
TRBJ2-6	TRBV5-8	ASSARTGGGNVLT
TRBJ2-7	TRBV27	ASSLLARRGGEQY
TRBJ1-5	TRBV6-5	ASSYDSGNQPQH
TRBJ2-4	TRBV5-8	ASVYRGPNIQY
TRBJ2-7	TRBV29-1	SALRGRANNEQY
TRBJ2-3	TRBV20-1	SARGVVTQY
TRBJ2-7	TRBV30	AWRGTGTYEQY